The 27 T cell receptor beta chains below were found in one sample sequenced in a study of T cells in tumors after PD-1 blockade (dated 2019 in TCRdb). To prepare the library, the immunoSEQ multiplex PCR assay was applied. This is the immuneACCESS table as TCRdb keeps it, with only in-frame sequences that have V and J called. A part of the clones is gone; compared with another copy, unresolved V genes explain less than half, and the rest is unexplained. The sample table contains tens of thousands of clones; only one count was recorded for about 74% of them. The ten largest account for approximately 4.8% of the sample. The sample's time point label, in plain terms: after anti-PD-1 therapy. This sample comprised PBMCs, obtained after anti-PD-1 treatment. Every receptor here comes from a human donor with basal cell carcinoma.

This clone was counted once. The chain uses TRBV10-2 and TRBJ2-7; D possibly corresponds to TRBD2 (6 bases). Germline V gives CDR1 WSHSY, CDR2 SAAADI. This CDR3 contains 14 residues. V was shortened by 3 bases and J by 3 bases, with 12 bases between the two germline ends. CDR3 region: CASSDPGLSYEQYF. DNA for the CDR3: TGCGCCAGCAGTGATCCGGGACTTAGCTACGAGCAGTACTTC.

The chain carries TRBV5-1 and TRBJ2-5, with 7 bases fitting TRBD2. The V and J ends lost 5 bases and 5 bases, in that order; junction bases with no gene match: 9. Looked up from germline, CDR1 is SGHRS and CDR2 is YFSETQ. The CDR3 contains 14 residues. This chain's CDR3 is CASRTSPPRETQYF. The CDR3 region has the DNA TGCGCCAGCAGGACTAGCCCCCCTCGTGAGACCCAGTACTTC.

The rearrangement uses TRBV4-1 and TRBJ1-4; the match to TRBD1 covers 9 bases. Per the germline V gene, CDR1 is MGHRA and CDR2 is YSYEKL. The CDR3 loop spans 13 amino acids. Losses at the gene ends were 8 bases for V and 8 bases for J; bases not matched to a gene: 6. The CDR3 spells CASGQGIIEKLFF. CDR3 bases: TGCGCCAGCGGACAGGGGATCATAGAAAAACTGTTTTTT.

The chain has TRBV5-1 and TRBJ2-3, with TRBD1 as a possible D gene (6 bases). The germline gives CDR1 SGHRS, CDR2 YFSETQ. V lost 4 bases to trimming and J lost 3 bases, with 15 bases between them. The CDR3 has 15 amino acids. The CDR3 DNA follows: TGCGCCAGCAGCCCATGGGGTGGGACAACAGATACGCAGTATTTT. Translated, it gives CASSPWGGTTDTQYF.

This clone was seen a few times. The chain joins TRBV28 to TRBJ1-4; D gene uncertain. CDR3 size: 12 residues. The germline V gene encodes CDR1 MDHEN and CDR2 SYDVKM. V gave up 3 bases and J gave up 5 bases, with 4 bases separating them. CDR3 nucleotide sequence: TGTGCCAGCAGTTTGACGAATGAAAAACTGTTTTTT. This gives the protein CASSLTNEKLFF.

V and J are TRBV6-6 and TRBJ2-3, with a tentative D call TRBD2 (7 bases). With 4 bases removed from V and 6 bases from J, the gap between germline ends came to 11 bases. The CDR3 has 13 residues. Germline values: CDR1 MNHNY, CDR2 SVGAGI (reference sequence). CDR3 in DNA: TGTGCCAGCAGTTCCGGGGGGCGGGATACGCAGTATTTT. Translated, it gives CASSSGGRDTQYF.

The chain has TRBV6-1 and TRBJ2-1, with 7 positions matching TRBD2. V dropped 2 bases and J dropped 6; count of bases not matched to a gene: 1. Per the germline V gene, CDR1 is MNHNS and CDR2 is SASEGT. The CDR3 spans 13 residues. CDR3 nucleotides: TGTGCCAGCAGTGAAAGCGGGGTCAATGAGCAGTTCTTC. Its translation is CASSESGVNEQFF.

The chain joins TRBV27 to TRBJ1-1, with unresolved D. CDR1 and CDR2 from the germline V gene are MNHEY and SMNVEV (reference sequence). Trimming shortened V by 2 bases and J by 1 base, and 11 bases separated the two germline ends. The CDR3 has 15 residues. CDR3 nucleotides: TGTGCCAGCAGTTTAGAAGGGCAGAGGAACACTGAAGCTTTCTTT. It yields the protein CASSLEGQRNTEAFF.

V gene TRBV6-5 combines with J gene TRBJ1-3; D uncertain. Trimming pared 6 bases from V and 4 bases from J, leaving 7 bases between. Germline-derived CDR1 and CDR2 are MNHEY and SVGAGI. This CDR3 region has 12 residues. Here the CDR3 reads CASRSGGNTIYF. CDR3 sequence (DNA): TGTGCCAGCAGGAGCGGCGGAAACACCATATATTTT.

For this clone: The junction shows a germline mismatch at one end, possibly a read error. The chain has TRBV12-3 or TRBV12-4 and TRBJ2-7; 10 nucleotides agree with TRBD1. The CDR3 is 13 amino acids. The CDR3 region is CASSLGQGTIHHF. CDR3 nucleotide sequence: TGTGCCAGCAGTTTGGGACAGGGGACCATACACCACTTC.

This clone came up once. The chain uses TRBV28 and TRBJ1-5, with a tentative D call TRBD1 (6 bases). Germline-derived CDR1 and CDR2 are MDHEN and SYDVKM. The CDR3 contains 15 residues. The V end was cut by 6 bases, the J end by 0 bases, with 12 bases between. In nucleotides, the CDR3 is TGTGCCAGCAGGTTACAGGGATATAGCAATCAGCCCCAGCATTTT. It translates to CASRLQGYSNQPQHF.

Of note for this clone: At the DNA level, this CDR3 is encoded by other sequences in the same sample as well. The chain has TRBV13 and TRBJ1-1, with D possibly being TRBD1 (6 bases). The germline V gene encodes CDR1 PRHDT and CDR2 FYEKMQ (reference sequence). V was pared by 5 bases and J by 7 bases, with 14 bases between. This CDR3 has 13 amino acids. The CDR3: CASSPGGGGEAFF. In nucleotides, the CDR3 is TGTGCCAGCAGCCCGGGGGGAGGGGGTGAAGCTTTCTTT. The complete variable domain, with remaining parts taken from reference TRBV13 and TRBJ1-1, reads AAGVIQSPRHLIKEKRETATLKCYPIPRHDTVYWYQQGPGQDPQFLISFYEKMQSDKGSIPDRFSAQQFSDYHSELNMSSLELGDSALYFCASSPGGGGEAFFGQGTRLTVV.

The genes are TRBV5-1 and TRBJ2-1, with 8 bases matching TRBD1. Per germline, CDR1 SGHRS and CDR2 YFSETQ. There are 12 residues in the CDR3. V trimming: 3 bases; J trimming: 15 bases; junction bases outside the gene matches: 8. The CDR3 sequence: CASSYGQGDPFF. The CDR3 coding sequence is TGCGCCAGCAGCTATGGACAGGGAGATCCGTTCTTC. Combining the CDR3 with reference TRBV5-1 and TRBJ2-1 gives the whole variable domain KAGVTQTPRYLIKTRGQQVTLSCSPISGHRSVSWYQQTPGQGLQFLFEYFSETQRNKGNFPGRFSGRQFSNSRSEMNVSTLELGDSALYLCASSYGQGDPFFGPGTRLTVL.

CDR3 nucleotides: TGCGCCAGCAGCCAAGGGAGGGTTAGCGCTGAAGCTTTCTTT. Translating gives CASSQGRVSAEAFF. J is TRBJ1-1 and V is TRBV4-1; D not resolved. The V end lost 1 base, the J end lost 6 bases, and 12 bases lay between the germline ends. Germline V lookup: CDR1 MGHRA, CDR2 YSYEKL. The CDR3 covers 14 residues.

This chain links TRBV10-3 with TRBJ2-3, with D possibly being TRBD1 or TRBD2 (5 bases each). V was trimmed by 8 bases and J by 2 bases, leaving 11 bases between them. Germline V CDR1 and CDR2: ENHRY, SYGVKD. The CDR3 totals 13 residues. The CDR3 reads CAIGSGPTDTQYF. The CDR3 region has the DNA TGTGCCATCGGCTCGGGGCCCACAGATACGCAGTATTTT.

In this sample, this clone turned up a few times. The chain is built from TRBV27 and TRBJ1-6; a weak D match, TRBD1 (5 bases). CDR1 is MNHEY and CDR2 is SMNVEV in the germline V gene (reference sequence). V was cut by 0 bases and J by 6 bases, with 6 bases left in between. The CDR3 loop spans 14 amino acids. The CDR3 is CASSLSQGNSPLHF. The CDR3 DNA reads TGTGCCAGCAGTTTATCGCAGGGTAATTCACCCCTCCACTTT.

This chain links TRBV4-1 with TRBJ1-2, with 9 bases identical to TRBD1. Germline trimming cut 0 bases from V and 6 bases from J; bases unmatched to any gene: 11. The germline V gene encodes CDR1 MGHRA and CDR2 YSYEKL. This CDR3 region has 17 residues. The CDR3 DNA is TGCGCCAGCAGCCAAGAGGCGGGGGGACAGGGAGGAAATGGCTACACCTTC. Its translation: CASSQEAGGQGGNGYTF.

This clone was found once. The rearrangement links TRBV10-3 to TRBJ2-1; 7 bases fit TRBD1. Germline CDR1 reads ENHRY; CDR2 reads SYGVKD. This CDR3 contains 14 residues. J lost 3 bases, V lost 4 bases, and 3 bases had no gene match. The CDR3 bases are TGTGCCATCAGTGCCGGGACAGACTACAATGAGCAGTTCTTC. It specifies CAISAGTDYNEQFF.

This clone is deemed medium-sized. The V and J genes are TRBV13 and TRBJ1-1; unclear D gene. Germline-derived CDR1 and CDR2 are PRHDT and FYEKMQ (reference sequence). The CDR3 runs 16 residues. V was trimmed by 2 bases and J by 1 base, leaving 14 bases between them. Here the CDR3 DNA reads TGTGCCAGCAGCTTAAGAAGCTCCCGGCAGAACACTGAAGCTTTCTTT. This translates into CASSLRSSRQNTEAFF.

The chain has TRBV11-1 and TRBJ2-1; TRBD1 agrees at 10 bases. The CDR3 runs to 14 residues. With 5 bases clipped from V and 8 bases from J, the junction kept 6 bases outside the gene matches. Germline CDR1 is SGHAT and CDR2 is FQDESV (reference sequence). The chain's CDR3 is CASSSDRGRYEQFF. As DNA, the CDR3 is TGTGCCAGCAGCAGCGACAGGGGGCGGTATGAGCAGTTCTTC. Complete variable domain (other parts from reference TRBV11-1 and TRBJ2-1): EAEVAQSPRYKITEKSQAVAFWCDPISGHATLYWYRQILGQGPELLVQFQDESVVDDSQLPKDRFSAERLKGVDSTLKIQPAELGDSAMYLCASSSDRGRYEQFFGPGTRLTVL.

CDR3 residues: CASSQAAGHTDTQYF. The CDR3 DNA follows: TGTGCCAGCTCCCAAGCGGCGGGACACACAGATACGCAGTATTTT. The rearrangement uses TRBV18 and TRBJ2-3, with D perhaps being TRBD1 or TRBD2 (6 bases each). Germline-derived CDR1 and CDR2 are KGHSH and LQKENI. This CDR3 is built from 15 residues. Trimming stripped 6 bases from V and 2 bases from J, with 15 bases between.

The V call is TRBV3-1 (or the pseudogene TRBV3-2), the J call TRBJ2-3, with a tentative D call TRBD1 (5 bases). CDR3 size: 14 residues. V was trimmed by 8 bases and J by 0 bases, leaving 12 bases between them. Per the germline V gene, CDR1 is LGHDT and CDR2 is YNNKEL (reference sequence). In DNA, the CDR3 is TGTGCCAGCGCTTCAGGGTTTAGCACAGATACGCAGTATTTT. It is translated as CASASGFSTDTQYF.

J is TRBJ2-7 and V is TRBV7-2; the match to TRBD2 covers 7 bases. Germline CDR1 is SGHTA and CDR2 is FQGNSA. This CDR3 is built from 16 residues. V trimming: 0 bases; J trimming: 1 base; junction bases outside the gene matches: 6. The CDR3 is CASSLAGREGSYEQYF. CDR3 nucleotides: TGTGCCAGCAGCTTAGCGGGCAGGGAGGGTTCCTACGAGCAGTACTTC.

This clone turned up a few times. The same CDR3 can be traced to other DNA sequences in this sample. This chain connects TRBV7-2 to TRBJ2-7, with D possibly TRBD1 on 5 matching bases. This CDR3 is 13 amino acids long. V lost 1 base to trimming and J lost 3 bases, with 7 bases between them. Germline-derived CDR1 and CDR2 are SGHTA and FQGNSA. The CDR3 reads CASSLDRIYEQYF. The CDR3 DNA follows: TGTGCCAGCAGCTTAGACAGGATCTACGAGCAGTACTTC.

This clone was seen just once. The V gene is TRBV9, the J gene TRBJ1-2; TRBD1 is a possible D gene (6 bases). Trimming cost V 0 bases and J 2 bases, with 23 bases left between them. The CDR3 extends over 19 amino acids. The germline gives CDR1 SGDLS, CDR2 YYNGEE. In DNA form, the CDR3 reads TGTGCCAGCAGCGTAGACGTGGGGGGCGTCCGAGGGGAGAACTATGGCTACACCTTC. It is translated as CASSVDVGGVRGENYGYTF.

This clone was seen just once. The rearrangement joins TRBV19 to TRBJ1-1, with a tentative D call TRBD1 (5 bases). This CDR3 is 14 amino acids long. Germline lookup yields CDR1 LNHDA and CDR2 SQIVND (reference sequence). Trimming took 2 bases from V and 6 from J, leaving 13 bases between them. CDR3 nucleotides: TGTGCCAGTAGTATACAGGGTCAATTACCTGAAGCTTTCTTT. Protein product: CASSIQGQLPEAFF.

The CDR3 region is CASSPGGSTDTQYF. In nucleotides, the CDR3 is TGTGCCAGCAGCCCGGGGGGCAGCACAGATACGCAGTATTTT. The chain uses TRBV11-3 and TRBJ2-3; the D gene is possibly TRBD2 (7 bases). V was shortened by 5 bases and J by 0 bases, with 9 bases between the two germline ends. The germline gives CDR1 SGHNT, CDR2 YENEEA. This CDR3 is built from 14 residues. The full variable domain, rest sourced from reference TRBV11-3 and TRBJ2-3, is EAGVVQSPRYKIIEKKQPVAFWCNPISGHNTLYWYLQNLGQGPELLIRYENEEAVDDSQLPKDRFSAERLKGVDSTLKIQPAELGDSAVYLCASSPGGSTDTQYFGPGTRLTVL.